The T cell receptor (beta chain) under discussion was sequenced for a study of tumor-infiltrating lymphocytes in primary liver carcinoma. Trimming took off 7 bases at V and 6 bases at J, with 22 bases between the two ends. Germline loops: CDR1 MGHRA, CDR2 YSYEKL. This CDR3 contains 16 residues. It was unsorted whole blood that yielded blood RNA, and germline DNA was also extracted. The input was about 500 ng total RNA; TCR beta cDNA was made from it with a constant-region primer. TCR beta libraries came from three nested multiplex PCR rounds using slightly modified ARM-PCR. Two initial PCR rounds of approximately 10 cycles each paired TRBV1-TRBV30 forward primers with a C-beta reverse primer. TCRdb redid the calling of the multiplex PCR reads with MiXCR, one entry per CDR3 protein. This table has about 210,000 distinct CDR3 sequences, around 60% appearing once.

The rearrangement uses TRBV4-1 and TRBJ2-1; D is possibly TRBD2 (6 bases). Input material: peripheral blood. This receptor was taken from a woman aged 60-75 years with primary liver carcinoma and hepatitis B virus infection. CDR3 bases: TGCGCCAGCACCCCGAAAGCTGGAGGGTTTTTCAATGAGCAGTTCTTC. Its translation is CASTPKAGGFFNEQFF.